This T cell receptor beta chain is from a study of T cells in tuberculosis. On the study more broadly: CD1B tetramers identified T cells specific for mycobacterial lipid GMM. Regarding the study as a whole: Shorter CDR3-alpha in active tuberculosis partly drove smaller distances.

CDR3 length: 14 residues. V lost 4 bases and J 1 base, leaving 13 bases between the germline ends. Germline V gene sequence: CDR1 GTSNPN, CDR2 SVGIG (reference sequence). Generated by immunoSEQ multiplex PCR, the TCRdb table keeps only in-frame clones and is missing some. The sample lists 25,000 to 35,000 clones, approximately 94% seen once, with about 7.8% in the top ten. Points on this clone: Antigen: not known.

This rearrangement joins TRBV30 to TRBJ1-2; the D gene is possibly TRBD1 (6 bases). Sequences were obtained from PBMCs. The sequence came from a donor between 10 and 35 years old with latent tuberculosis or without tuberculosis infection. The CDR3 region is CAWIYGQYNYGYTF. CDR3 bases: TGTGCCTGGATTTACGGACAGTATAACTATGGCTACACCTTC.